These T cell receptor beta chains were read from a single sample in a study of Graves' ophthalmopathy and Graves' hyperthyroidism. TCRdb ran MiXCR on the multiplex PCR reads and lists one entry per CDR3 protein. This sample yields roughly 1.1 million distinct CDR3 sequences, of which about 36% are seen a single time; approximately 12% belongs to the top ten. Sequencing used peripheral blood or thyroid tissue (not recorded which). Source of these receptors: an adult man with Graves' hyperthyroidism. CDR3s include the opening cysteine and the closing phenylalanine or tryptophan. D genes are given only for firm matches. Clone size is shown for a subset of rows, as once, few, many or a class of expanded clone.

abundance | j_gene | d_gene | v_gene | CDR3aa | CDR3nt
NA | TRBJ1-5 | TRBD1 | TRBV12-3/TRBV12-4 | CASSLGQGWLGDQPQHF | TGTGCCAGCAGTTTAGGACAGGGGTGGTTGGGCGATCAGCCCCAGCATTTT
many | TRBJ2-7 | TRBD2 | TRBV29-1 | CSARLADEQYF | TGCAGCGCCCGACTAGCCGACGAGCAGTACTTC
NA | TRBJ2-7 | TRBD2 | TRBV6-5 | CATRRGTNSYEQYF | TGTGCCACGCGCCGCGGGACTAACTCCTACGAGCAGTACTTC
many | TRBJ2-2 | NA | TRBV5-8 | CASSFGRANTGELFF | TGTGCCAGCAGCTTTGGCAGGGCGAACACCGGGGAGCTGTTTTTT
many | TRBJ2-2 | NA | TRBV9 | CASSVRGDTGELFF | TGTGCCAGCAGCGTGAGAGGGGACACCGGGGAGCTGTTTTTT
NA | TRBJ2-5 | NA | TRBV4-2 | CASSQEGAGRETQYF | TGTGCCAGCAGCCAAGAAGGGGCAGGGAGGGAGACCCAGTACTTC
many | TRBJ1-1 | NA | TRBV19 | CASITQGLYTEAFF | TGTGCCAGTATCACTCAGGGCCTCTACACTGAAGCTTTCTTT
many | TRBJ2-5 | TRBD2 | TRBV29-1 | CSVLASGRPETQYF | TGCAGCGTCCTGGCTAGCGGGAGACCTGAGACCCAGTACTTC
NA | TRBJ1-3 | NA | TRBV7-3 | CASSYSEFQGSSGNTIYF | TGTGCCAGCAGTTACTCGGAGTTTCAGGGATCCTCTGGAAACACCATATATTTT
few | TRBJ1-6 | TRBD1 | TRBV7-2 | CASSLRRGSNQPLHF | TGTGCCAGCAGCTTACGCAGGGGGTCCAATCAGCCCCTCCACTTT
NA | TRBJ1-5 | NA | TRBV7-9 | CASSAGGGGNQPQHF | TGTGCCAGCAGCGCGGGAGGGGGAGGAAATCAGCCCCAGCATTTT
many | TRBJ1-5 | TRBD1 | TRBV11-2 | CASSLSTGRLPQHF | TGTGCCAGCAGCTTATCGACAGGGCGACTGCCCCAGCATTTT
NA | TRBJ2-5 | TRBD1 | TRBV28 | CATSVRFPGTVRRDF | TGTGCCACCTCAGTCCGCTTCCCCGGGACAGTGAGACGGGACTTC
many | TRBJ1-5 | TRBD1 | TRBV20-1 | CSVPTGANQPQHF | TGCAGTGTCCCGACAGGGGCCAATCAGCCCCAGCATTTT
NA | TRBJ2-7 | NA | TRBV10-2 | CASSEGSANSYEQYF | TGCGCCAGCAGTGAAGGTTCAGCCAACTCCTACGAGCAGTACTTC
many | TRBJ1-2 | NA | TRBV28 | CASSPTGGIGYTF | TGTGCCAGCAGTCCGACAGGTGGCATCGGCTACACCTTC
NA | TRBJ2-5 | NA | TRBV7-9 | CASRSWGDDQYF | TGTGCCAGCCGCTCTTGGGGTGACGACCAGTACTTC
many | TRBJ1-6 | NA | TRBV10-3 | CAIQQELYNSPLHF | TGTGCCATCCAGCAGGAGTTATATAATTCACCCCTCCACTTT
once | TRBJ2-5 | TRBD2 | TRBV5-1 | CASSLGTSVQETQYF | TGCGCCAGCAGCTTGGGAACTAGCGTTCAAGAGACCCAGTACTTC
few | TRBJ2-7 | NA | TRBV4-3 | CASSQVGEGRKQYF | TGCGCCAGCAGCCAAGTTGGGGAAGGACGGAAGCAGTACTTC